One and the same sample provided the 29 T cell receptor beta chains below, sequenced in a study of CD8 T cells in ankylosing spondylitis. Points from the study as a whole: In ankylosing spondylitis blood, a motif of 7 to 9 highly homologous TCR beta variants appeared characteristic.

These receptors have no identified antigens. TCRdb reprocessed the 5' RACE reads with MiXCR, giving one entry per CDR3 protein. The sample has 700,000 or so distinct CDR3 sequences; around 20% are singletons. The sample taken for sequencing was blood, either unsorted or a sorted T cell fraction (not recorded which). These receptors were collected from a male donor with ankylosing spondylitis.

Ten or more counts support this clonotype. V usage is TRBV11-2 and J usage is TRBJ1-2; D remains unclear. Trimming took off 5 bases at V and 5 bases at J, with 12 bases between the two ends. Germline-derived CDR1 and CDR2 are SGHAT and FQNNGV. The CDR3 runs 13 residues. The CDR3 bases are TGTGCCAGCAGCGCAAACCCGTTATATGGCTACACCTTC. Protein sequence: CASSANPLYGYTF.

The chain uses TRBV9 and TRBJ2-1; 8 bases fit TRBD2. The trim removed 3 bases at V and 3 bases at J, leaving 5 bases unmatched. CDR1 SGDLS and CDR2 YYNGEE come from the germline V gene. The CDR3 totals 15 residues. The CDR3 nucleotides are TGTGCCAGCAGCGGCCGGGAGGGCCTCTACAATGAGCAGTTCTTC. Encoded protein: CASSGREGLYNEQFF. Full variable domain (remainder filled in from reference TRBV9 and TRBJ2-1): DSGVTQTPKHLITATGQRVTLRCSPRSGDLSVYWYQQSLDQGLQFLIQYYNGEERAKGNILERFSAQQFPDLHSELNLSSLELGDSALYFCASSGREGLYNEQFFGPGTRLTVL.

A few counts support this clonotype. The chain carries TRBV9 and TRBJ2-1; D is possibly TRBD2 (6 bases). Germline-derived CDR1 and CDR2 are SGDLS and YYNGEE. The germline V and J ends were trimmed by 3 bases and 7 bases, with 11 bases remaining between them. The CDR3 loop spans 13 amino acids. The DNA of the CDR3 is TGTGCCAGCAGCGAGGACTATGGAAATGAGCAGTTCTTC. Its protein product is CASSEDYGNEQFF.

CDR3: CASSPLLAYAEAFF. DNA of the CDR3: TGTGCCAGCTCACCATTGTTGGCGTACGCTGAAGCTTTCTTT. The chain carries TRBV18 and TRBJ1-1; D remains unclear. V was trimmed by 2 bases and J by 6 bases, leaving 13 bases between them. This CDR3 region has 14 residues. Germline V CDR1 and CDR2: KGHSH, LQKENI. Supplemented by reference TRBV18 and TRBJ1-1, the full variable domain reads NAGVMQNPRHLVRRRGQEARLRCSPMKGHSHVYWYRQLPEEGLKFMVYLQKENIIDESGMPKERFSAEFPKEGPSILRIQQVVRGDSAAYFCASSPLLAYAEAFFGQGTRLTVV.

V gene TRBV7-2 combines with J gene TRBJ2-3; 9 bases align to TRBD2. In germline, CDR1 is SGHTA, CDR2 FQGNSA. This CDR3 region has 16 residues. The junction had 6 bases not matched to a gene; V was cut back by 1 base and J by 4 bases. CDR3: CASSLDSGRTADTQYF. The CDR3 DNA reads as TGTGCCAGCAGCTTAGATAGCGGGAGAACGGCAGATACGCAGTATTTT.

The chain links TRBV4-2 to TRBJ2-5; D uncertain. This CDR3 comprises 13 residues. V lost 0 bases and J 13 bases, leaving 15 bases between the germline ends. Germline loops: CDR1 LGHNA, CDR2 YNFKEQ. The CDR3 coding sequence is TGTGCCAGCAGCCAAGAGAGGATCGATCTCCCGTACTTC. Translated, it gives CASSQERIDLPYF.

This clonotype occurred a few times. V gene TRBV5-1 combines with J gene TRBJ2-2; D remains unclear. Germline assignment: CDR1 SGHRS and CDR2 YFSETQ. Trimming took 0 bases from V and 6 from J, leaving 9 bases between them. The CDR3 spans 14 residues. The CDR3 DNA is TGCGCCAGCAGCTTGGACACGGTGTCCGGGGAGCTGTTTTTT. As protein: CASSLDTVSGELFF.

This clonotype showed up just a few times. The rearrangement joins TRBV5-1 to TRBJ1-1; the D gene is possibly TRBD1 (5 bases). The germline gives CDR1 SGHRS, CDR2 YFSETQ. CDR3 length: 14 residues. V gave up 1 base and J gave up 4 bases, with 11 bases separating them. CDR3 DNA sequence: TGCGCCAGCAGCTTGTCAGGGCTGGGCACTGAAGCTTTCTTT. Translating it yields CASSLSGLGTEAFF.

The V call is TRBV7-2, the J call TRBJ2-6; no clear D. Germline V CDR1 and CDR2: SGHTA, FQGNSA. The V and J ends lost 4 bases and 4 bases respectively, with 17 bases between them. The CDR3 extends over 17 amino acids. CDR3 nucleotide sequence: TGTGCCAGCAGCTCAAACCGAGACGAACTAGGGGCCAACGTCCTGACTTTC. Translated: CASSSNRDELGANVLTF.

V usage is TRBV6-6 and J usage is TRBJ2-3, with unresolved D. Germline CDR1 is MNHNY and CDR2 is SVGAGI (reference sequence). The CDR3 spans 12 residues. V was cut by 7 bases and J by 0 bases, with 5 bases left in between. The CDR3 spells CASKGSTDTQYF. CDR3 nucleotide sequence: TGTGCCAGCAAAGGAAGCACAGATACGCAGTATTTT.

This chain links TRBV6-5 with TRBJ1-5; D possibly corresponds to TRBD1 (5 bases). The germline gives CDR1 MNHEY, CDR2 SVGAGI. The ends were cut back, 4 bases at V and 6 bases at J, with 10 bases in the middle. The CDR3 spans 13 residues. CDR3 residues: CASSWDASQPQHF. The CDR3 nucleotides are TGTGCCAGCAGTTGGGACGCCAGTCAGCCCCAGCATTTT.

This clonotype was recorded at least ten times. The gene calls are TRBV7-9 and TRBJ1-2; D gene unclear. The ends were cut back, 5 bases at V and 6 bases at J, with 13 bases in the middle. Germline CDR1 SEHNR, CDR2 FQNEAQ (reference sequence). This CDR3 region has 13 residues. The CDR3 coding sequence is TGTGCCAGCAGCCTAGGAGCGGGGAATGGCTACACCTTC. It translates to CASSLGAGNGYTF.

This clonotype was seen only a few times. The CDR3: CASLRPDYNEQFF. The DNA of the CDR3 is TGTGCCAGCCTACGACCAGACTACAATGAGCAGTTCTTC. This chain joins TRBV27 and TRBJ2-1; D is uncertain. Germline CDR1 and CDR2: MNHEY and SMNVEV (reference sequence). This CDR3 has 13 residues. V was cut by 8 bases and J by 3 bases, with 11 bases left in between.

This clonotype was seen many times. V gene TRBV9 combines with J gene TRBJ2-3; D unresolved. The CDR3 consists of 15 residues. Germline CDR1 reads SGDLS; CDR2 reads YYNGEE. V was pared by 0 bases and J by 3 bases, with 11 bases between. The CDR3 reads CASSVDGVRTDTQYF. In DNA form, the CDR3 reads TGTGCCAGCAGCGTAGATGGGGTGAGGACAGATACGCAGTATTTT. The whole variable domain, remainder taken from reference TRBV9 and TRBJ2-3, is DSGVTQTPKHLITATGQRVTLRCSPRSGDLSVYWYQQSLDQGLQFLIQYYNGEERAKGNILERFSAQQFPDLHSELNLSSLELGDSALYFCASSVDGVRTDTQYFGPGTRLTVL.

This clonotype has a handful of counts. The V gene is TRBV4-3, the J gene TRBJ2-1, with D tentatively TRBD1 (5 bases). This CDR3 region has 15 residues. Germline CDR1 and CDR2: LGHNA and YSLEER. V dropped 0 bases and J dropped 6 bases, with 12 bases sitting between them. The DNA for the CDR3 is TGCGCCAGCAGCCAAGATTTAGGGGTGTCCAATGAGCAGTTCTTC. It is translated as CASSQDLGVSNEQFF.

The chain couples TRBV30 to TRBJ1-4; possible D gene TRBD1, 6 bases. V was pared by 0 bases and J by 11 bases, with 13 bases between. The germline V gene encodes CDR1 GTSNPN and CDR2 SVGIG (reference sequence). This CDR3 region has 13 residues. The CDR3 nucleotides read TGTGCCTGGAGTGTACAGGGAATAGAGAAACTGTTTTTT. Translation: CAWSVQGIEKLFF.

This clonotype has more than one count but fewer than ten. The chain carries TRBV4-1 and TRBJ2-5; the D is unclear. CDR1 is MGHRA, CDR2 YSYEKL, per germline. V shed 3 bases and J shed 4 bases, with 12 bases lying between them. The CDR3 has 14 amino acids. CDR3 loop: CASSQAYSRETQYF. The CDR3 DNA reads TGCGCCAGCAGCCAGGCCTACTCCCGAGAGACCCAGTACTTC.

This clonotype was observed a few times. The genes are TRBV5-5 and TRBJ2-5; TRBD2 agrees at 11 bases. Looked up from germline, CDR1 is SGHKS and CDR2 is YYEKEE (reference sequence). Germline trimming cut 0 bases from V and 1 base from J; bases unmatched to any gene: 2. This CDR3 is 16 amino acids long. CDR3 sequence: CASSLGLAGIQETQYF. Written as DNA, the CDR3 is TGTGCCAGCAGCTTGGGACTAGCGGGGATCCAAGAGACCCAGTACTTC.

CDR3 bases: TGCAGTGCTCCCCTTCACGCGGATGAGCAGTTCTTC. Encoded protein: CSAPLHADEQFF. The rearrangement joins TRBV20-1 to TRBJ2-1; D unresolved. V lost 5 bases and J lost 8, with 13 bases in between. The germline V gene encodes CDR1 DFQATT and CDR2 SNEGSKA (reference sequence). The CDR3 sequence is 12 residues long.

V gene TRBV18 combines with J gene TRBJ2-3; the D is unclear. CDR1 KGHSH and CDR2 LQKENI come from the germline V gene. The CDR3 spans 13 residues. V lost 1 base and J 5 bases, leaving 7 bases between the germline ends. The CDR3 sequence: CASSPQGIDTQYF. The CDR3 nucleotides read TGTGCCAGCTCACCACAGGGTATAGATACGCAGTATTTT.

V usage is TRBV7-2 and J usage is TRBJ1-1; D perhaps matches TRBD1 (5 bases). CDR3 length: 13 amino acids. Germline V gene lookup returns CDR1 SGHTA and CDR2 FQGNSA. Trimming pared 7 bases from V and 0 bases from J, leaving 9 bases between. CDR3 residues: CASNGALNTEAFF. CDR3 coding DNA: TGTGCCAGCAATGGGGCTTTGAACACTGAAGCTTTCTTT.

This clonotype was detected only a few times. The chain recombines TRBV12-3 or TRBV12-4 with TRBJ2-3; TRBD1 might be the D (6 bases). This CDR3 comprises 18 residues. Trimming shortened V by 0 bases and J by 2 bases, and 18 bases separated the two germline ends. DNA of the CDR3: TGTGCCAGCAGTTTAGCGGGGGCCCCCTCCCGCTACACAGATACGCAGTATTTT. This sequence encodes CASSLAGAPSRYTDTQYF.

The chain uses TRBV27 and TRBJ2-1, with 9 nucleotides matching TRBD1. With 5 bases clipped from V and 0 bases from J, the junction kept 5 bases outside the gene matches. Germline V gives CDR1 MNHEY, CDR2 SMNVEV (reference sequence). CDR3 length: 16 residues. The DNA of the CDR3 is TGTGCCAGCAGTCCAGGACAGGGGCCCTCCTACAATGAGCAGTTCTTC. It encodes CASSPGQGPSYNEQFF.

V usage is TRBV12-3 or TRBV12-4 and J usage is TRBJ1-6, with D possibly TRBD1 on 6 matching bases. This CDR3 has 15 residues. V gave up 1 base and J gave up 7 bases, with 11 bases separating them. The DNA for the CDR3 is TGTGCCAGCAGTTTAGGGGGGGCGGGGAATTCACCCCTCCACTTT. This gives the protein CASSLGGAGNSPLHF.

This chain uses TRBV28 with TRBJ2-1; TRBD2 aligns across 7 bases. Unmatched junction bases numbered 9, after V lost 6 bases and J lost 4 bases. Looked up from germline, CDR1 is MDHEN and CDR2 is SYDVKM. The CDR3 loop spans 15 amino acids. CDR3 in amino acids: CASSPPRDYYNEQFF. The CDR3 DNA reads TGTGCCAGCAGCCCACCCCGGGACTATTACAATGAGCAGTTCTTC. Variable domain in full (rest from reference TRBV28 and TRBJ2-1): DVKVTQSSRYLVKRTGEKVFLECVQDMDHENMFWYRQDPGLGLRLIYFSYDVKMKEKGDIPEGYSVSREKKERFSLILESASTNQTSMYLCASSPPRDYYNEQFFGPGTRLTVL.

This clonotype was detected a few times. V usage is TRBV7-2 and J usage is TRBJ1-2; no clear D. From germline, CDR1 is SGHTA and CDR2 FQGNSA. V gave up 5 bases and J gave up 4 bases, with 17 bases separating them. The CDR3 covers 15 residues. CDR3 DNA: TGTGCCAGCAGCATTCACTCGGGCAGGCCCTATGGCTACACCTTC. Its translation: CASSIHSGRPYGYTF.

The table lists this clonotype with many counts. The chain couples TRBV4-2 to TRBJ2-7, with D unresolved. The V gene's germline CDR1 is LGHNA and CDR2 YNFKEQ. Trimming cost V 0 bases and J 1 base, with 7 bases left between them. The length of the CDR3 is 14 residues. CDR3 protein: CASSQERISYEQYF. CDR3 in DNA: TGTGCCAGCAGCCAAGAACGGATATCCTACGAGCAGTACTTC.

This clonotype was recorded a few times. V usage is TRBV4-2 and J usage is TRBJ1-1; unclear D gene. In germline, CDR1 is LGHNA, CDR2 YNFKEQ. CDR3 length: 15 residues. Trimming pared 3 bases from V and 1 base from J, leaving 12 bases between. CDR3 loop: CASSHGTPRNTEAFF. Here the CDR3 DNA reads TGTGCCAGCAGCCACGGCACCCCTAGGAACACTGAAGCTTTCTTT.

This rearrangement joins TRBV20-1 to TRBJ1-1; D unresolved. Germline loops: CDR1 DFQATT, CDR2 SNEGSKA (reference sequence). The CDR3 consists of 16 residues. The V and J ends lost 0 bases and 2 bases respectively, with 16 bases between them. The CDR3 region has the DNA TGCAGTGCTAGAGATGTGCGGGGTTTTGGAAACACTGAAGCTTTCTTT. It yields the protein CSARDVRGFGNTEAFF.